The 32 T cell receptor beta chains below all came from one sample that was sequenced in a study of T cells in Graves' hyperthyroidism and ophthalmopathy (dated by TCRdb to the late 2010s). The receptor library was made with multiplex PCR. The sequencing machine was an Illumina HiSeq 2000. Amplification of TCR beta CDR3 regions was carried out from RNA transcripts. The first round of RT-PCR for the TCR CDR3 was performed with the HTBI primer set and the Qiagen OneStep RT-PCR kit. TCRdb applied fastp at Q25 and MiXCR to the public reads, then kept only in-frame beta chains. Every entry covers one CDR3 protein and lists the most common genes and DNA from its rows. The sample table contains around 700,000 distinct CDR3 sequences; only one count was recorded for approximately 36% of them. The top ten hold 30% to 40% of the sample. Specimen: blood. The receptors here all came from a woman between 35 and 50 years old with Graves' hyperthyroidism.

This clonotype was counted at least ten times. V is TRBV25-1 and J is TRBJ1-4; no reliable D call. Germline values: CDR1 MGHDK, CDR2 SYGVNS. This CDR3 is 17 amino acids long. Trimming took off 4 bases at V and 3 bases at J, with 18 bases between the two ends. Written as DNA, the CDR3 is TGTGCCAGCAGTGCCACCGAAGTAGGGAACGCTAATGAAAAACTGTTTTTT. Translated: CASSATEVGNANEKLFF.

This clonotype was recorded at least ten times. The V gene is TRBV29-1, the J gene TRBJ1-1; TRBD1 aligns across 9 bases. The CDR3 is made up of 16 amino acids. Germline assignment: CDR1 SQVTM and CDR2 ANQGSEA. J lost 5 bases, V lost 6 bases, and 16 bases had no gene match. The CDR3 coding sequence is TGCAGCGTCCTATCCCGAACAGGGGGCTGGGGGACTGAAGCTTTCTTT. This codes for CSVLSRTGGWGTEAFF.

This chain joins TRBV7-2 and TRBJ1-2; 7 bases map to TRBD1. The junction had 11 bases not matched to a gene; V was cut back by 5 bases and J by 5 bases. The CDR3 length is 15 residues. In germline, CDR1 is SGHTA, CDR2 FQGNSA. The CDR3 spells CASSTKDRLAYGYTF. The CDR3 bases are TGTGCCAGCAGCACCAAGGACAGGTTGGCTTATGGCTACACCTTC.

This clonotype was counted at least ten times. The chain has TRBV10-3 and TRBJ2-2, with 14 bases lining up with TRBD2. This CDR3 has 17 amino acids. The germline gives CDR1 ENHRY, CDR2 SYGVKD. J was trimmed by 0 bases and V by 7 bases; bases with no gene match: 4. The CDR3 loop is CAIMGTSGSPNTGELFF. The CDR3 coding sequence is TGTGCCATCATGGGGACTAGCGGGAGCCCGAACACCGGGGAGCTGTTTTTT.

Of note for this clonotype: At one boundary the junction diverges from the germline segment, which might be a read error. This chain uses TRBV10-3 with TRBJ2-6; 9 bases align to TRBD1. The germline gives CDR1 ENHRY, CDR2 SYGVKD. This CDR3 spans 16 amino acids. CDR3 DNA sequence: TGTGCCAGCAGTACTCCCGGGACAGGGCTGGCCAACGTCCTGACTTTC. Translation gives CASSTPGTGLANVLTF.

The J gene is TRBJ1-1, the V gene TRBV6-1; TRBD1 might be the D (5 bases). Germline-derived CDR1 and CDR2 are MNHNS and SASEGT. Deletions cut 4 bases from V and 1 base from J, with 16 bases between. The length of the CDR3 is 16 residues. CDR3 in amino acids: CASSAMAEGANTEAFF. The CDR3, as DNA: TGTGCCAGCAGTGCTATGGCTGAAGGGGCGAACACTGAAGCTTTCTTT.

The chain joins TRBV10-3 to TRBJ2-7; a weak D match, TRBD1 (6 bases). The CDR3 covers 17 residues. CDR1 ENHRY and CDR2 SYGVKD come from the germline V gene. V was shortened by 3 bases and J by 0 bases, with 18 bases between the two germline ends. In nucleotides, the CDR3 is TGTGCCATCAGTGAAACTTTCCCAGGGGATAGCTCCTACGAGCAGTACTTC. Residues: CAISETFPGDSSYEQYF.

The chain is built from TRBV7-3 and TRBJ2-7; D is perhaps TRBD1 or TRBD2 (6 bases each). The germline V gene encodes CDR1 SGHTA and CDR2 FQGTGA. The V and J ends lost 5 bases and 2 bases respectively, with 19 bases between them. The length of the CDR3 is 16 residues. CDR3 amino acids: CASSHTLGGMTYEQYF. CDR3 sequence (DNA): TGTGCCAGCAGCCACACCTTGGGGGGCATGACCTACGAGCAGTACTTC.

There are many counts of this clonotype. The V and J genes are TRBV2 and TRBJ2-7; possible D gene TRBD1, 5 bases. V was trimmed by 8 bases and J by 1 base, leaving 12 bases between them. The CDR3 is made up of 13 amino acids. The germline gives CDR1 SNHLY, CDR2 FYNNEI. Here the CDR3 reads CASDGALSYEQYF. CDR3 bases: TGTGCCAGCGATGGGGCATTGTCCTACGAGCAGTACTTC.

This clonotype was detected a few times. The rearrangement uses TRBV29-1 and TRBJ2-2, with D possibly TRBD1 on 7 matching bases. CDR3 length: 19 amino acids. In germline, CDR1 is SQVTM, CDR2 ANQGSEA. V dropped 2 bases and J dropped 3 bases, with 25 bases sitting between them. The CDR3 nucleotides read TGCAGCGTTGAAACGGCGGGGACAGCCCCCGGATTAGACACCGGGGAGCTGTTTTTT. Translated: CSVETAGTAPGLDTGELFF.

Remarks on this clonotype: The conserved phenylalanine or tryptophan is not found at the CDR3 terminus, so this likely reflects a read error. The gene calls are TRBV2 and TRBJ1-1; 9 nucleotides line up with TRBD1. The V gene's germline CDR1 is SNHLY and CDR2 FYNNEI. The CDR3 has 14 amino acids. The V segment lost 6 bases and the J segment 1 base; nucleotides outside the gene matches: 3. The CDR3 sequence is CASRRDRANTEAFL. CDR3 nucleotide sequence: TGTGCCAGCAGACGGGACAGGGCGAACACTGAAGCTTTCCTT.

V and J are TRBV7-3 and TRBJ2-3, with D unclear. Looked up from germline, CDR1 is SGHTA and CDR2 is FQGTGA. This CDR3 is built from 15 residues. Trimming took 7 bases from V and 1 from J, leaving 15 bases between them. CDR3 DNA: TGTGCCAGCATCGTGACTGAGAGCGGCACAGATACGCAGTATTTT. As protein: CASIVTESGTDTQYF.

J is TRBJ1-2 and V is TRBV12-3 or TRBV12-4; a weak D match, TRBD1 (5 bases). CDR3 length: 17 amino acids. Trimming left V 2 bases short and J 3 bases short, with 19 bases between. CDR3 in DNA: TGTGCCAGCAGTTTATCTGGACAAGGGGCTTCTCACTATGGCTACACCTTC. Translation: CASSLSGQGASHYGYTF.

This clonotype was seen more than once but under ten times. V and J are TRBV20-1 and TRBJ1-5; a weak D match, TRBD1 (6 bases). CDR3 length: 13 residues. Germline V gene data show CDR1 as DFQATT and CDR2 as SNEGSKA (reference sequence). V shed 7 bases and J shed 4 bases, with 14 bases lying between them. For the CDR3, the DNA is TGCAGTGTGGGAGGACAGCCGAATCAGCCCCAGCATTTT. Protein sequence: CSVGGQPNQPQHF.

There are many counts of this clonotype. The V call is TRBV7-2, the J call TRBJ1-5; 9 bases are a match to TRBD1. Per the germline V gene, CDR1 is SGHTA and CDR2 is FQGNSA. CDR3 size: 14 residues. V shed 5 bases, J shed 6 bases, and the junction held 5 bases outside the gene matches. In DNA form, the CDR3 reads TGTGCCAGCAGCCTTGGACAGGGGTCTCAGCCCCAGCATTTT. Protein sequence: CASSLGQGSQPQHF.

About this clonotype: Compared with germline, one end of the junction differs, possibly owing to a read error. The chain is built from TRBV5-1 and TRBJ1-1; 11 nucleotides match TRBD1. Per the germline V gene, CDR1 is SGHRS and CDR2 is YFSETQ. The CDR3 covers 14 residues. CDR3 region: CASSWGTGGTEAFF. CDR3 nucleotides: TGTGCCAGCAGTTGGGGGACAGGGGGAACTGAAGCTTTCTTT.

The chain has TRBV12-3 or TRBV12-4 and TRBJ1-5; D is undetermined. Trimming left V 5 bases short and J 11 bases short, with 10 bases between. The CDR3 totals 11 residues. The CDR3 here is CASSGGDSQHF. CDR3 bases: TGTGCCAGCAGTGGAGGTGATTCCCAGCATTTT.

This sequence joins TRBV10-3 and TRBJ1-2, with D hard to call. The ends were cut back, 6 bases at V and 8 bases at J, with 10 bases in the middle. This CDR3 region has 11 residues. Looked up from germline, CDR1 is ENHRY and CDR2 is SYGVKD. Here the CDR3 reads CAIRPIGGYTF. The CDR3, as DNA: TGTGCCATCAGGCCCATAGGGGGCTACACCTTC.

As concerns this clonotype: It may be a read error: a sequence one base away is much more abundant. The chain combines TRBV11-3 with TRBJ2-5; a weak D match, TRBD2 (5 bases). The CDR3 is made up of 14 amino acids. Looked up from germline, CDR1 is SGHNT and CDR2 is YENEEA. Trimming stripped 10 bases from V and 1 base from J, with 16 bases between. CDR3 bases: TGTGCCACCCCGGAGAGGGAAGGCCAAGAGACCCAGTACTTC. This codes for CATPEREGQETQYF.

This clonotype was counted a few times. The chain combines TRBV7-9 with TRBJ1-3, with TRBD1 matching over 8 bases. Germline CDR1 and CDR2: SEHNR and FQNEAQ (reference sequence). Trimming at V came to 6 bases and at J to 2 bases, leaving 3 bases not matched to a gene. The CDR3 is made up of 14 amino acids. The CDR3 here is CASRSDRAGNTIYF. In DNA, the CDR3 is TGTGCCAGCAGATCGGACAGGGCTGGAAACACCATATATTTT.

The CDR3 DNA follows: TGTGCCAGCACCCTAGGTGGATCCAATTCACCCCTCCACTTT. This gives the protein CASTLGGSNSPLHF. V gene TRBV12-3 or TRBV12-4 combines with J gene TRBJ1-6; unclear D gene. CDR3 length equals 14 residues. Trimming cost V 7 bases and J 7 bases, with 14 bases left between them.

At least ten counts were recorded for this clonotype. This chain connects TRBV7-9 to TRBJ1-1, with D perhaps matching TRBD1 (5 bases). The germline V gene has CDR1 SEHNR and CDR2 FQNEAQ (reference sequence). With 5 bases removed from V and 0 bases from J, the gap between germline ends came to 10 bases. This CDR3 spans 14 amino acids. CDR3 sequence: CASSLQGMNTEAFF. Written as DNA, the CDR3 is TGTGCCAGCAGCCTCCAGGGAATGAACACTGAAGCTTTCTTT.

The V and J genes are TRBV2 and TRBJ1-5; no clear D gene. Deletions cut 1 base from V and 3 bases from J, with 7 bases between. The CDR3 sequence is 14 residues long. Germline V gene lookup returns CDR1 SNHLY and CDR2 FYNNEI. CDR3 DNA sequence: TGTGCCAGCAGTGAAGAGAATTTCAATCAGCCCCAGCATTTT. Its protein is CASSEENFNQPQHF.

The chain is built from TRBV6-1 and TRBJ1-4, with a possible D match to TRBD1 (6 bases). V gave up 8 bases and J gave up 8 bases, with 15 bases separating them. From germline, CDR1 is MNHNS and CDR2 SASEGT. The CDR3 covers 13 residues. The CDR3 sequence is CASERQDGEKLFF. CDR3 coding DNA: TGTGCCAGCGAGAGACAGGACGGCGAAAAACTGTTTTTT.

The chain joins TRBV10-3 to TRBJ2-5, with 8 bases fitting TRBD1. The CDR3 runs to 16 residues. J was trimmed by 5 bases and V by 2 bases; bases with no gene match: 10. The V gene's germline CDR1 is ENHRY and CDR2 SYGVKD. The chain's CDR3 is CAISEKVDRAAETQYF. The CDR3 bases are TGTGCCATCAGTGAGAAAGTGGACAGGGCGGCCGAGACCCAGTACTTC.

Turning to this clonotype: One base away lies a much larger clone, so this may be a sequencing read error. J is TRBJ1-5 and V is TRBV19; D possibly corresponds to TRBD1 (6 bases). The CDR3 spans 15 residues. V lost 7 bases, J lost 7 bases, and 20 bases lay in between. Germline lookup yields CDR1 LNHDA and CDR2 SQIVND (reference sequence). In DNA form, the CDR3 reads TGTGCCAGTACCCTAGACAGGTCGCTGTTGCAGCCCCAGCATTTT. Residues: CASTLDRSLLQPQHF.

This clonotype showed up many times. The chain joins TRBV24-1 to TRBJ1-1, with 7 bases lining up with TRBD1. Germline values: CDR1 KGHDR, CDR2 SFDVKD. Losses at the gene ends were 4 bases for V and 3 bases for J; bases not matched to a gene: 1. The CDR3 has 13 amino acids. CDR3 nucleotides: TGTGCCACCAGTGAAGGGGGCCACACTGAAGCTTTCTTT. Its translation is CATSEGGHTEAFF.

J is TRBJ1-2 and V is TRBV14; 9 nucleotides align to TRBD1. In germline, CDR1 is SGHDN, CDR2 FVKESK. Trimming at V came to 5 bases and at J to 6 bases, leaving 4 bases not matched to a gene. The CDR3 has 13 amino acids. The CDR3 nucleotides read TGTGCCAGCAGCTATACAGGGGGCAATGGCTACACCTTC. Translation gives CASSYTGGNGYTF. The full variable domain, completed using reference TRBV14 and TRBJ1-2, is EAGVTQFPSHSVIEKGQTVTLRCDPISGHDNLYWYRRVMGKEIKFLLHFVKESKQDESGMPNNRFLAERTGGTYSTLKVQPAELEDSGVYFCASSYTGGNGYTFGSGTRLTVV.

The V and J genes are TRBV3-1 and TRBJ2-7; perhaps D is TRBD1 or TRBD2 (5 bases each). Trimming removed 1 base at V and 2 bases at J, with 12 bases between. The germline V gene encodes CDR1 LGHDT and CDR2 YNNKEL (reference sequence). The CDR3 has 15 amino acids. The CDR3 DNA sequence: TGTGCCAGCAGCCAAGGGGGGAGTGGCCCCTACGAGCAGTACTTC. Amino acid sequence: CASSQGGSGPYEQYF.

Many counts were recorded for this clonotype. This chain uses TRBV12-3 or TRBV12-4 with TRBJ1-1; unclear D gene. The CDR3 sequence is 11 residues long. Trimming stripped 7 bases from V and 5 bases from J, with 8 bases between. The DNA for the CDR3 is TGTGCCAGCACTTGGGGAACTGAAGCTTTCTTT. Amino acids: CASTWGTEAFF.

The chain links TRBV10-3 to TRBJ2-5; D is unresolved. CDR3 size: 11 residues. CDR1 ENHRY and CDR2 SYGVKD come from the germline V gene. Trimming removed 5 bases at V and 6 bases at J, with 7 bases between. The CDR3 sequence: CAISKGQTQYF. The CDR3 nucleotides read TGTGCCATCAGTAAAGGACAGACCCAGTACTTC.

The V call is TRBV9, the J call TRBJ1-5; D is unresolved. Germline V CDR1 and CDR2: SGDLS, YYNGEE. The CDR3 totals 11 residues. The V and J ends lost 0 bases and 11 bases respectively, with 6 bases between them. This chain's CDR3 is CASSVEGTQHF. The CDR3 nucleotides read TGTGCCAGCAGCGTAGAAGGGACCCAGCATTTT.